This T cell receptor beta chain was retrieved from a study of blood T cell repertoires in COVID-19. The germline gives CDR1 SGHRS, CDR2 YFSETQ. Trimming took 0 bases from V and 8 from J; bases not matched to a gene: 0. The CDR3 is 14 residues long. Clones were sequenced by immunoSEQ multiplex PCR, and TCRdb holds only the in-frame ones, with some missing. This table has hundreds of thousands of clones, roughly 87% appearing once. The V and J genes are TRBV5-1 and TRBJ2-1; TRBD2 matches 12 bases. This TCR was sampled from a woman aged 30 to 39 who had recovered from COVID-19. The sample consisted of PBMCs or T cells enriched from blood (not recorded which). CDR3: CASSLGLAGDEQFF. CDR3 coding DNA: TGCGCCAGCAGCTTGGGACTAGCGGGAGATGAGCAGTTCTTC. Based on the CDR3 plus reference TRBV5-1 and TRBJ2-1, the full variable domain is KAGVTQTPRYLIKTRGQQVTLSCSPISGHRSVSWYQQTPGQGLQFLFEYFSETQRNKGNFPGRFSGRQFSNSRSEMNVSTLELGDSALYLCASSLGLAGDEQFFGPGTRLTVL.